The T cell receptor beta chain described here comes from a study of blood T cells in healthy people across ages. With a J-beta primer mix and a sample-barcoded 5' primer, a second PCR ran about 6 to 11 cycles. TCRdb used MiXCR to reprocess the 5' RACE reads, holding one entry per CDR3 protein. This sample has 1.5 million to 2 million distinct CDR3 sequences, with about 39% found just once. CDR3 length: 15 residues. The V end was cut by 6 bases, the J end by 4 bases, with 22 bases between. The germline gives CDR1 DFQATT, CDR2 SNEGSKA (reference sequence). The V call is TRBV20-1, the J call TRBJ2-7; D is perhaps TRBD1 (6 bases). This sequence originates from a human donor in good health. Sequenced material: blood. CDR3 region: CSATNPGVRTYEQYF. The CDR3 nucleotides read TGCAGTGCGACAAACCCAGGGGTTCGCACTTACGAGCAGTACTTC.